Shown below are 4 T cell receptor beta chains from a single sample sequenced in a study of blood T cell repertoires in COVID-19. Some clones are missing from TCRdb's copy, which holds only in-frame ones; the method was immunoSEQ multiplex PCR. The repertoire holds about 240,000 clones, with around 87% as singletons. The sample consisted of peripheral blood. Receptors originate from a woman aged 30 to 39 who had recovered from COVID-19.

The sample holds one count of this clone. This chain joins TRBV7-3 and TRBJ2-1; 9 bases align to TRBD2. The CDR3 is made up of 15 amino acids. Germline V gene lookup returns CDR1 SGHTA and CDR2 FQGTGA. V was clipped by 5 bases and J by 2 bases; unmatched bases: 4. CDR3 nucleotides: TGTGCCAGCAGCCGCGGACTAGCGACCTACAATGAGCAGTTCTTC. Translating it yields CASSRGLATYNEQFF.

CDR3 sequence reads: CASSKGGGQESYEQYF. The CDR3 DNA reads TGTGCCAGCAGCAAAGGAGGGGGACAGGAGTCCTACGAGCAGTACTTC. The genes are TRBV21-1 and TRBJ2-7; TRBD1 is the table's D call and was not checked against the DNA. TRBV21-1 is flagged as a pseudogene. This CDR3 comprises 16 residues.

The V call is TRBV3-1 (or the pseudogene TRBV3-2), the J call TRBJ1-3; 10 nucleotides match TRBD1. This CDR3 comprises 16 residues. V dropped 2 bases and J dropped 4; count of bases not matched to a gene: 5. Germline V gene sequence: CDR1 LGHDT, CDR2 YNNKEL (reference sequence). CDR3 loop: CASSQRGTGAGNTIYF. Written as DNA, the CDR3 is TGTGCCAGCAGCCAACGCGGGACAGGGGCCGGAAACACCATATATTTT.

The rearrangement links TRBV6-1 to TRBJ1-2; D is ambiguous. Trimming removed 2 bases at V and 0 bases at J, with 4 bases between. Germline CDR1 MNHNS, CDR2 SASEGT. The CDR3 has 13 amino acids. The CDR3 reads CASSEQANYGYTF. The CDR3 DNA follows: TGTGCCAGCAGTGAACAGGCTAACTATGGCTACACCTTC.